The 4 T cell receptor beta chains below all came from one sample that was sequenced in a study of blood T cells in healthy people across ages. The second PCR ran about 6 to 11 cycles with a sample-barcoded 5' primer and J-beta primers. TCRdb reprocessed the 5' RACE reads with MiXCR, giving one entry per CDR3 protein. The data show around 1,700,000 distinct CDR3 sequences, approximately 28% seen once. The source material was blood. The receptors were gathered from a young woman in good health.

This rearrangement joins TRBV9 to TRBJ2-1, with 7 bases lining up with TRBD2. The CDR3 has 16 amino acids. CDR1 and CDR2 (germline): SGDLS, YYNGEE. V trimming: 0 bases; J trimming: 4 bases; junction bases outside the gene matches: 7. The CDR3 DNA is TGTGCCAGCAGCGTAGATGGGAGGGCGGGGTACAATGAGCAGTTCTTC. Protein: CASSVDGRAGYNEQFF.

The chain employs TRBV6-6 and TRBJ2-7; D gene ambiguous. The DNA end favors TRBJ2-5, so the J call may be wrong. Per germline, CDR1 MNHNY and CDR2 SVGAGI (reference sequence). The CDR3 is 14 amino acids. This CDR3 reads CASSYPDKVKTQYF. The CDR3 DNA follows: TGTGCCAGCAGTTACCCAGATAAGGTGAAGACCCAGTACTTC.

With regard to this clonotype: A much larger clonotype is one base distant, so this may be a read error. This rearrangement joins TRBV9 to TRBJ2-7; D is possibly TRBD2 (5 bases). This CDR3 is built from 13 residues. In germline, CDR1 is SGDLS, CDR2 YYNGEE. The V and J ends lost 1 base and 6 bases respectively, with 11 bases between them. DNA for the CDR3: TGTGCCAGCAGCGTAAGGGAGCGCGGCGAGCAGTACTTC. Encoded protein: CASSVRERGEQYF.

The chain carries TRBV7-9 and TRBJ2-1; 7 nucleotides align to TRBD1. Unmatched junction bases numbered 7, after V lost 3 bases and J lost 8 bases. Germline V gene sequence: CDR1 SEHNR, CDR2 FQNEAQ (reference sequence). The CDR3 loop spans 14 amino acids. The CDR3: CASSLATGPHEQFF. Here the CDR3 DNA reads TGTGCCAGCAGCTTGGCGACAGGGCCGCATGAGCAGTTCTTC.